This T cell receptor (beta chain) was retrieved from a study of cytomegalovirus exposure and HLA in healthy donors. Study-level findings and limits: A further, later analysis showed that HLA-associated TCR beta chains (compared with equally common others) were more clonally expanded. Most TCR sequences were uncommon, yet certain public TCRs appeared in many donors. There were several of the most significant clusters that appeared linked to common viral pathogens in a later analysis.

A multiplex PCR was run with 60 Vbeta primers and 13 Jbeta primers. Only in-frame clones appear in the TCRdb table, and some are missing; sequencing was by immunoSEQ multiplex PCR. This sample's table reports about 200,000 clones. Remarks on this clone: Its target is unknown.

Per germline, CDR1 GTSNPN and CDR2 SVGIG (reference sequence). V was clipped by 4 bases and J by 6 bases, with 18 bases between them. The CDR3 sequence is 15 residues long. The source material was PBMCs. The source is a woman between 25 and 40 years old in good health and CMV-seropositive. V usage is TRBV30 and J usage is TRBJ2-2; D is possibly TRBD2 (6 bases). The CDR3 sequence is CAWNRWGERAGELFF. The CDR3 DNA reads TGTGCCTGGAACCGCTGGGGGGAGCGGGCCGGGGAGCTGTTTTTT.